This T cell receptor beta chain was documented in a study of shared clonotypes between healthy human individuals. The protocol was immunoSEQ multiplex PCR, while the TCRdb copy is restricted to in-frame clones and leaves out a portion. The data show millions of clones, 85% to 95% seen once. The V and J ends lost 5 bases and 2 bases, in that order; junction bases with no gene match: 3. Germline CDR1 is LNHDA and CDR2 is SQIVND (reference sequence). The CDR3 covers 14 residues. Findings and caveats of the study: Donor clonotype sharing was expected to depend on sequencing depth.

In the CD4+ fraction, cells were divided into CD45RA+ naive and CD45RA-negative memory subsets. With regard to this clone: Antigen unknown.

V and J are TRBV19 and TRBJ2-7, with 10 nucleotides matching TRBD1. The receptor was isolated from a man aged 18 to 30 in good health. The sample consisted of naive CD4+ T cells sorted from blood. Noted subset: CD45RA+ positively selected. The CDR3 is CASSPDRGTYEQYF. CDR3 DNA: TGTGCCAGTAGTCCGGACAGGGGGACCTACGAGCAGTACTTC.